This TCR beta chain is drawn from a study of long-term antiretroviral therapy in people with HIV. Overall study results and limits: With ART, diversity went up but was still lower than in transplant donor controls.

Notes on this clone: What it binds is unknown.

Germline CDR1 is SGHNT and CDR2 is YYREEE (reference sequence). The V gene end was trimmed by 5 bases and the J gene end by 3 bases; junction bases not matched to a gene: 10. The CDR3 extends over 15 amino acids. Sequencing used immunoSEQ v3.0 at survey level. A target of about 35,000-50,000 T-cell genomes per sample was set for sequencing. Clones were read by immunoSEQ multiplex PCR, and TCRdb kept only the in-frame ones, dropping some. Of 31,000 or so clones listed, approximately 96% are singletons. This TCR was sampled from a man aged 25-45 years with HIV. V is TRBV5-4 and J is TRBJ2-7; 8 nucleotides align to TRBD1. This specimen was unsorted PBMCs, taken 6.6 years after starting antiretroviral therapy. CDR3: CASSFIDRGLYEQYF. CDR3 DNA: TGTGCCAGCAGTTTCATTGACAGGGGCCTCTACGAGCAGTACTTC.